Presented here are 32 T cell receptor beta chains from one specimen sequenced in a study of CD8+ T cells in alopecia areata. Isolated RNA was reverse transcribed into cDNA used as the sequencing template. Generated by immunoSEQ multiplex PCR, the TCRdb table keeps only in-frame clones and is missing some. The table has some 130,000 clones, around 60% seen once. The sequencing used CD4+ T cells sorted from blood, collected at week 0. The source of these receptors is a human donor with alopecia areata.

A single count supports this clone. At one end the junction does not follow the germline gene, possibly because of a read error. This CDR3 reads CSVEVGPRSGTEAFF. The CDR3 coding sequence is TGCAGCGTCGAAGTCGGACCAAGGTCGGGGACTGAAGCTTTCTTT. V and J are TRBV29-1 and TRBJ1-1; unclear D gene. CDR3 length equals 15 residues. The germline gives CDR1 SQVTM, CDR2 ANQGSEA.

CDR3 DNA sequence: TGTGCCAGCAGCCCCCGGGACACCCAAAGGCTCCAGCATTTT. Its translation is CASSPRDTQRLQHF. The rearrangement links TRBV7-2 to TRBJ1-5; D might be TRBD1 (6 bases). Germline CDR1 reads SGHTA; CDR2 reads FQGNSA. The CDR3 covers 14 residues. V lost 5 bases and J lost 12, with 20 bases in between.

The chain employs TRBV7-3 and TRBJ1-2; D is perhaps TRBD1 (6 bases). Germline V gene lookup returns CDR1 SGHTA and CDR2 FQGTGA. The CDR3 sequence is 13 residues long. V was shortened by 5 bases and J by 8 bases, with 15 bases between the two germline ends. In DNA form, the CDR3 reads TGTGCCAGCAGCCAGATCGAGGGGGAAGGCTACACCTTC. It encodes CASSQIEGEGYTF.

Details on this clone: One end of the junction is discordant with germline, which a read error may explain. The J gene is TRBJ2-1, the V gene TRBV7-2; 11 bases fit TRBD2. This CDR3 is built from 15 residues. Per the germline V gene, CDR1 is SGHTA and CDR2 is FQGNSA. This CDR3 reads CASRLAGGLYNEQFF. In DNA, the CDR3 is TGTGCCAGCAGGTTAGCGGGGGGGCTCTACAATGAGCAGTTCTTC.

The chain is built from TRBV5-6 and TRBJ2-7, with D unresolved. V lost 3 bases and J lost 2, with 15 bases in between. The germline V gene encodes CDR1 SGHDT and CDR2 YYEEEE. This CDR3 is 15 amino acids long. In DNA form, the CDR3 reads TGTGCCAGCAGCTGGGAAGTGGGCTTGACCTACGAGCAGTACTTC. This codes for CASSWEVGLTYEQYF.

This sequence joins TRBV14 and TRBJ1-6, with no clear D. The CDR3 spans 14 residues. Trimming took 6 bases from V and 6 from J, leaving 12 bases between them. The germline CDR1 and CDR2 sequences are SGHDN and FVKESK. The CDR3 sequence: CASSPPGGNSPLHF. CDR3 sequence (DNA): TGTGCCAGCAGTCCCCCGGGTGGTAATTCACCCCTCCACTTT.

The chain joins TRBV7-2 to TRBJ1-3; 9 bases are shared with TRBD1. Germline trimming cut 1 base from V and 16 bases from J; bases unmatched to any gene: 5. This CDR3 has 12 amino acids. CDR1 and CDR2 from the germline V gene are SGHTA and FQGNSA. The DNA for the CDR3 is TGTGCCAGCAGCTTAGACAGGGGGCTTGTGTATTTT. Translating gives CASSLDRGLVYF.

The chain is built from TRBV9 and TRBJ1-1, with D hard to call. The CDR3 sequence is 13 residues long. The V gene's germline CDR1 is SGDLS and CDR2 YYNGEE. V lost 0 bases to trimming and J lost 7 bases, with 10 bases between them. The CDR3 region has the DNA TGTGCCAGCAGCGTAGGGGGAGGCTATGAAGCTTTCTTT. Translating it yields CASSVGGGYEAFF.

J is TRBJ2-1 and V is TRBV5-6; 8 bases are a match to TRBD1. Germline V gene lookup returns CDR1 SGHDT and CDR2 YYEEEE. J gave up 12 bases and V 4 bases, and 9 bases lay outside the gene matches. This CDR3 contains 13 residues. The CDR3 is CASSPNGQGRQFF. The CDR3, as DNA: TGTGCCAGCAGCCCGAATGGACAGGGACGGCAGTTCTTC.

This clone was seen only once. The chain couples TRBV29-1 to TRBJ1-2, with 9 bases fitting TRBD1. Germline trimming cut 8 bases from V and 6 bases from J; bases unmatched to any gene: 10. This CDR3 spans 13 amino acids. Germline V gene data show CDR1 as SQVTM and CDR2 as ANQGSEA. Written as DNA, the CDR3 is TGCAGCACGGACAGGGGATCGTTGGATGGCTACACCTTC. As protein: CSTDRGSLDGYTF.

As regards this clone: The identical CDR3 is also encoded by other nucleotide sequences in the sample. This chain connects TRBV28 to TRBJ2-7; no clear D gene. Germline V gene data show CDR1 as MDHEN and CDR2 as SYDVKM. The CDR3 is made up of 12 amino acids. Trimming stripped 3 bases from V and 3 bases from J, with 6 bases between. The CDR3 protein is CASSLGGYEQYF. The CDR3 DNA follows: TGTGCCAGCAGTTTGGGCGGCTACGAGCAGTACTTC.

In nucleotides, the CDR3 is TGCAGCGTTGACCAGGGGGCGGGTGGCTACACCTTC. Protein: CSVDQGAGGYTF. The J gene is TRBJ1-2, the V gene TRBV29-1; 8 nucleotides line up with TRBD1. The germline CDR1 and CDR2 sequences are SQVTM and ANQGSEA. Trimming cost V 3 bases and J 7 bases; bases outside gene matches: 4. This CDR3 contains 12 residues.

This clone has a count of ten or more. This chain connects TRBV5-6 to TRBJ1-2, with D maybe TRBD1 (5 bases). CDR1 is SGHDT and CDR2 is YYEEEE in the germline V gene. The V end was cut by 6 bases, the J end by 8 bases, with 17 bases between. This CDR3 has 13 residues. In nucleotides, the CDR3 is TGTGCCAGCAACCTGAGGGGTTCCTGGGGCTACACCTTC. Protein product: CASNLRGSWGYTF.

The V gene is TRBV5-1, the J gene TRBJ1-2; D unclear. The CDR3 has 13 amino acids. Trimming pared 4 bases from V and 2 bases from J, leaving 9 bases between. CDR1 and CDR2 (germline): SGHRS, YFSETQ. The CDR3 spells CASSLGRNYGYTF. CDR3 nucleotide sequence: TGCGCCAGCAGCCTGGGCAGGAACTATGGCTACACCTTC.

CDR3 coding DNA: TGTGCCAGCAGATCCGGGGAGGGAGGTAACTATGGCTACACCTTC. Translated, it gives CASRSGEGGNYGYTF. The V and J genes are TRBV4-2 and TRBJ1-2; D is ambiguous. This CDR3 has 15 residues. The V end was cut by 6 bases, the J end by 1 base, with 15 bases between. The germline V gene has CDR1 LGHNA and CDR2 YNFKEQ.

The chain carries TRBV6-5 and TRBJ2-2, with D perhaps matching TRBD2 (5 bases). The CDR3 spans 15 residues. The germline V and J ends were trimmed by 6 bases and 1 base, with 12 bases remaining between them. Germline CDR1 and CDR2: MNHEY and SVGAGI. CDR3: CASRPLAGNTGELFF. CDR3 DNA sequence: TGTGCCAGCAGACCGCTAGCAGGGAACACCGGGGAGCTGTTTTTT.

This chain joins TRBV30 and TRBJ2-1; weak D call: TRBD1 (6 bases). The CDR3 covers 12 residues. Germline CDR1 reads GTSNPN; CDR2 reads SVGIG (reference sequence). Trimming removed 1 base from V and 7 bases from J, with 8 bases in between. The CDR3 nucleotides read TGTGCCTGGAGTGACAGGGAAAATGAGCAGTTCTTC. Translated: CAWSDRENEQFF.

The gene calls are TRBV7-9 and TRBJ1-1; D gene unclear. The CDR3 covers 14 residues. CDR1 SEHNR and CDR2 FQNEAQ come from the germline V gene (reference sequence). The germline V and J ends were trimmed by 3 bases and 1 base, with 9 bases remaining between them. CDR3 bases: TGTGCCAGCAGCTTTATCGCGGGGAACACTGAAGCTTTCTTT. Amino acids: CASSFIAGNTEAFF.

This clone was detected only a few times. The chain uses TRBV10-3 and TRBJ2-1; TRBD2 agrees at 7 bases. The V gene's germline CDR1 is ENHRY and CDR2 SYGVKD. CDR3 length equals 12 residues. The ends lost 3 bases at V and 11 bases at J; junction bases unmatched: 4. The CDR3 loop is CAISEPGLKQFF. CDR3 bases: TGTGCCATCAGTGAACCGGGACTAAAGCAGTTCTTC.

This clone was picked up a small number of times. The rearrangement uses TRBV27 and TRBJ1-2; D is possibly TRBD1 (5 bases). This CDR3 spans 13 amino acids. Germline lookup yields CDR1 MNHEY and CDR2 SMNVEV (reference sequence). V lost 6 bases, J lost 4 bases, and 12 bases lay in between. CDR3 bases: TGTGCCAGCAGATCCTTCGGGGGCTATGGCTACACCTTC. It translates to CASRSFGGYGYTF.

The rearrangement joins TRBV19 to TRBJ1-6, with 7 bases identical to TRBD1. J lost 8 bases, V lost 8 bases, and 9 bases had no gene match. The CDR3 length is 14 residues. Germline V gene sequence: CDR1 LNHDA, CDR2 SQIVND (reference sequence). The DNA of the CDR3 is TGTGCCAGTGGAGGGGGCCAGTGGTATTCACCCCTCCACTTT. It specifies CASGGGQWYSPLHF.

A few counts support this clone. The chain carries TRBV29-1 and TRBJ1-2, with a weak D call TRBD1 (6 bases). V was shortened by 6 bases and J by 3 bases, with 11 bases between the two germline ends. Germline V CDR1 and CDR2: SQVTM, ANQGSEA. This CDR3 is 12 amino acids long. The CDR3 nucleotides read TGCAGCGTCGACGGACAGTACTATGGCTACACCTTC. Protein sequence: CSVDGQYYGYTF.

This clone was detected only once. The chain's CDR3 is CASGLVLGQGYNEQFF. CDR3 coding DNA: TGTGCTAGTGGTTTGGTACTCGGGCAGGGGTACAATGAGCAGTTCTTC. The chain has TRBV12-5 and TRBJ2-1, with D possibly being TRBD1 (6 bases). The germline V gene encodes CDR1 LGHNT and CDR2 FRNRAP. The CDR3 length is 16 residues. Trimming took 0 bases from V and 4 from J, leaving 13 bases between them.

V usage is TRBV4-1 and J usage is TRBJ2-3; D is ambiguous. Germline values: CDR1 MGHRA, CDR2 YSYEKL. The CDR3 is made up of 12 amino acids. Trimming removed 4 bases at V and 2 bases at J, with 4 bases between. The DNA for the CDR3 is TGCGCCAGCAGCCGCGTCACAGATACGCAGTATTTT. Protein: CASSRVTDTQYF.

The chain joins TRBV7-2 to TRBJ2-7; D is perhaps TRBD1 or TRBD2 (5 bases each). Germline V gene data show CDR1 as SGHTA and CDR2 as FQGNSA. The CDR3 sequence is 14 residues long. Trimming removed 5 bases from V and 3 bases from J, with 14 bases in between. The CDR3 nucleotides are TGTGCCAGCAGCGCCCGTGGGGGAATCTACGAGCAGTACTTC. It encodes CASSARGGIYEQYF.

In this sample, this clone turned up once. This rearrangement joins TRBV6-5 to TRBJ2-5; D is ambiguous. Germline V CDR1 and CDR2: MNHEY, SVGAGI. This CDR3 spans 14 amino acids. The V end was cut by 0 bases, the J end by 5 bases, with 10 bases between. Here the CDR3 reads CASSYSASGETQYF. The CDR3 coding sequence is TGTGCCAGCAGTTACTCTGCGTCCGGGGAGACCCAGTACTTC.

This clone was detected only once. CDR3 coding DNA: TGTGCCAGCAGTCTACAGGCCTCTGGGGCCAACGTCCTGACTTTC. The encoded protein is CASSLQASGANVLTF. The chain joins TRBV2 to TRBJ2-6, with D perhaps TRBD1 (5 bases). This CDR3 has 15 residues. Trimming pared 5 bases from V and 0 bases from J, leaving 8 bases between. CDR1 and CDR2 from the germline V gene are SNHLY and FYNNEI.

This clone was picked up a small number of times. This chain links TRBV7-9 with TRBJ2-1, with D perhaps being TRBD1 or TRBD2 (6 bases each). The CDR3 is 16 residues long. Germline CDR1 and CDR2: SEHNR and FQNEAQ (reference sequence). Trimming removed 7 bases at V and 4 bases at J, with 20 bases between. CDR3 region: CASTFGGAGEYNEQFF. CDR3 sequence (DNA): TGTGCCAGCACCTTCGGCGGGGCAGGGGAGTACAATGAGCAGTTCTTC.

This chain joins TRBV30 and TRBJ2-4; D gene uncertain. The CDR3 is 13 residues long. V lost 4 bases and J lost 2, with 9 bases in between. Germline CDR1 and CDR2: GTSNPN and SVGIG (reference sequence). This CDR3 reads CAWTGAPKNIQYF. The CDR3, as DNA: TGTGCCTGGACCGGCGCTCCCAAAAACATTCAGTACTTC.

This clone occurred once. The V call is TRBV27, the J call TRBJ1-4; D gene ambiguous. Germline values: CDR1 MNHEY, CDR2 SMNVEV (reference sequence). This CDR3 has 15 amino acids. Trimming shortened V by 0 bases and J by 1 base, and 6 bases separated the two germline ends. The CDR3 spells CASSLSWGTNEKLFF. CDR3 nucleotide sequence: TGTGCCAGCAGTTTATCCTGGGGAACTAATGAAAAACTGTTTTTT.

This clone was counted a few times. The chain uses TRBV7-8 and TRBJ1-2; D not resolved. This CDR3 comprises 13 residues. The ends were cut back, 4 bases at V and 10 bases at J, with 16 bases in the middle. Germline lookup yields CDR1 SGHVS and CDR2 FQNEAQ. The CDR3 loop is CASSSPPSLAYTF. CDR3 sequence (DNA): TGTGCCAGCAGCTCCCCCCCCTCCTTGGCCTACACCTTC.

The chain couples TRBV4-2 to TRBJ2-1, with no clear D. Germline V lookup: CDR1 LGHNA, CDR2 YNFKEQ. The V end lost 0 bases, the J end lost 8 bases, and 11 bases lay between the germline ends. The CDR3 length is 14 residues. The CDR3 loop reads CASSQDSNVYEQFF. The CDR3 nucleotides read TGTGCCAGCAGCCAAGATTCGAACGTTTATGAGCAGTTCTTC.